This T cell receptor (beta chain) was observed in a study of blood T cell repertoires in COVID-19. Study-level information: Spain, Italy and the United States supplied samples that represented acute and convalescent COVID-19. T cells, B-cell-depleted T cells, or PBMCs supplied cDNA or gDNA.

Under the authors' procedure: How many nucleated cells were present was estimated from reference gene primer amplification. Assay: immunoSEQ multiplex PCR; the TCRdb copy retains only in-frame clones and omits some. The V and J calls and clone size come from that table; D and trimming were worked out from the DNA. The profile covers 130,000 to 150,000 clones, with around 83% appearing a single time and roughly 2.6% taken by the ten largest. The ends lost 9 bases at V and 14 bases at J; junction bases unmatched: 17. The CDR3 covers 14 residues. CDR1 and CDR2 (germline): SGHAT, FQNNGV. This rearrangement joins TRBV11-2 to TRBJ2-1; the match to TRBD2 covers 9 bases. The sample taken for sequencing was peripheral blood. The TCR was taken from a human donor with acute or convalescent COVID-19. The donor label of this sample is uncertain. The CDR3 sequence: CASEGVAGVFNEFF. The CDR3, as DNA: TGTGCCAGTGAGGGGGTAGCGGGAGTTTTTAACGAGTTCTTC.